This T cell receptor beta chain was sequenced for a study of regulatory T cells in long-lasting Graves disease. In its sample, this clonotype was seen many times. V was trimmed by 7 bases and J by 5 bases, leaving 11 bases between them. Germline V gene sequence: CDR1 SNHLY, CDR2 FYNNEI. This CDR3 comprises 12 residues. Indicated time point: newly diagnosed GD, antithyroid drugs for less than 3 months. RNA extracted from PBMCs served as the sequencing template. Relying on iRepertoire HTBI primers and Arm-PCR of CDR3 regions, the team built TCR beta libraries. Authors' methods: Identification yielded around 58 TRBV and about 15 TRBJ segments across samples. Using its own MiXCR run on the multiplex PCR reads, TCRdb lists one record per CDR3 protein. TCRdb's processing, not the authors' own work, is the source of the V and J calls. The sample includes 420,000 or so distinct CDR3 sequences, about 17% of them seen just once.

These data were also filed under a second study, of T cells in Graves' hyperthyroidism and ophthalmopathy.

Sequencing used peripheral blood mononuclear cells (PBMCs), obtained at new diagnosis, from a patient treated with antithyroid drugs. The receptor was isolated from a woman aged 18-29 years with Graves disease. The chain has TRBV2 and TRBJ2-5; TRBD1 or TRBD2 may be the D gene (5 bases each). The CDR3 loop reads CASMGRAETQYF. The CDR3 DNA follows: TGTGCCAGCATGGGACGGGCGGAGACCCAGTACTTC.